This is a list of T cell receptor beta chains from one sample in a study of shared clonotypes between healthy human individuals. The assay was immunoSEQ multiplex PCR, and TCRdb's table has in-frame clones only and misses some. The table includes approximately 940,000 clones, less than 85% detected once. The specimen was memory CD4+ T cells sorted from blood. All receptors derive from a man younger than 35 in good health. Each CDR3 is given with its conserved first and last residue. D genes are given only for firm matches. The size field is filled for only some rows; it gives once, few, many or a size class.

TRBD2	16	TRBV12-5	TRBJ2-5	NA	TGTGCTAGTGGTTTGGTACGGGGAGGGCTCCGGGAGACCCAGTACTTC	CASGLVRGGLRETQYF
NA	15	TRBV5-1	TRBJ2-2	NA	TGCGCCAGCAGTCTCTTAGGGGACGTACCCGGGGAGCTGTTTTTT	CASSLLGDVPGELFF
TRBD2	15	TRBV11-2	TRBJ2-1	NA	TGTGCCAGCAGCTTAGATTGGCTAGCGGGCAATGAGCAGTTCTTC	CASSLDWLAGNEQFF
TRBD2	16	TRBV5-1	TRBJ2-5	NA	TGCGCCAGCAGCTTGAGTGCTAGCGGGCGCCAAGAGACCCAGTACTTC	CASSLSASGRQETQYF
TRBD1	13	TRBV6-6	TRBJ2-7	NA	TGTGCCAGCAGGGGGACAGGGGTCTACGAGCAGTACTTC	CASRGTGVYEQYF
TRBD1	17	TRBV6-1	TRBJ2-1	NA	TGTGCCAGCAGTGAATTTCGAATTGGGCACAGGGGGAATGAGCAGTTCTTC	CASSEFRIGHRGNEQFF
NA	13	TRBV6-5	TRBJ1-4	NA	TGTGCCAGCAAAAAGGGGGGTAATGAAAAACTGTTTTTT	CASKKGGNEKLFF
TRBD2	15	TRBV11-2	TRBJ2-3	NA	TGTGCCAGCAGCGGACTAGCGGGGTACACAGATACGCAGTATTTT	CASSGLAGYTDTQYF
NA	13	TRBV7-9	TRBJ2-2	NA	TGTGCCAGCAGCTTATCTAACACCGGGGAGCTGTTTTTT	CASSLSNTGELFF
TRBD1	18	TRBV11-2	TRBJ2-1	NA	TGTGCCAGCAGCATTCGTCCCGGGACAGGGGCCTCCTACAATGAGCAGTTCTTC	CASSIRPGTGASYNEQFF
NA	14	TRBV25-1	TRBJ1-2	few	TGTGCCAGCAGTGAGCCCAGGGGAAGCTATGGCTACACCTTC	CASSEPRGSYGYTF
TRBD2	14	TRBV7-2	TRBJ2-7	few	TGTGCCAGCAAGGGGCGGCTAGCGGGAGACGAGCAGTACTTC	CASKGRLAGDEQYF
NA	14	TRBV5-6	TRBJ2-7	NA	TGTGCCAGCAGCCGGTTGTCGGGAGCGGACGAGCAGTACTTC	CASSRLSGADEQYF
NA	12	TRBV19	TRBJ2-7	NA	TGTGCCAGTAGTAGCCGGTCCTACGAGCAGTACTTC	CASSSRSYEQYF
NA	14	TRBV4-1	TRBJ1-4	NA	TGCGCCAGCAGCCAAGGGTTCAGGGATGAAAAACTGTTTTTT	CASSQGFRDEKLFF
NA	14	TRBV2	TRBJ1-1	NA	TGTGCCAGCAGTGAGTCGGGGGCGTACACTGAAGCTTTCTTT	CASSESGAYTEAFF
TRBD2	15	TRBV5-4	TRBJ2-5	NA	TGTGCCAGCAGCCGGACTAGCGGGGATCAAGAGACCCAGTACTTC	CASSRTSGDQETQYF
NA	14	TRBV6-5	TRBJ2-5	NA	TGTGCCAGCAGTTACTCAGGTAGCTTGGAGACCCAGTACTTC	CASSYSGSLETQYF
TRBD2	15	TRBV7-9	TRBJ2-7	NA	TGTGCCAGCAGCTTCGGACTAGCGGGACCCGGAGAGCAGTACTTC	CASSFGLAGPGEQYF
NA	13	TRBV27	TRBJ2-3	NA	TGTGCCAGCAGTCGACAGGGCACAGATACGCAGTATTTT	CASSRQGTDTQYF
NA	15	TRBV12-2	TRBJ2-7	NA	TGTGCAAGTCGCTTAGTGTACTGTCGGCAGTACGAGCAGTACTTC	CASRLVYCRQYEQYF
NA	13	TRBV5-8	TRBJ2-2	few	TGTGCCAGCAGCTTCATATTCACCGGGGAGCTGTTTTTT	CASSFIFTGELFF
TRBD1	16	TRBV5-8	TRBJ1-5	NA	TGTGCCAGCAGCGGACGACAGGGGTTACCTAATCAGCCCCAGCATTTT	CASSGRQGLPNQPQHF
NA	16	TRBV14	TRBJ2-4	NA	TGTGCCAGCAGCCAAGGGAGCTTTCTAGCCAAAAACATTCAGTACTTC	CASSQGSFLAKNIQYF
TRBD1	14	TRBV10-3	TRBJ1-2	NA	TGTGCCATCAGTGAGGCGGGACAGAACTATGGCTACACCTTC	CAISEAGQNYGYTF
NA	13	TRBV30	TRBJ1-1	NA	TGTGCCTGGCTTTACGGGAGCCGCACTGAGGCTTTCTTT	CAWLYGSRTEAFF
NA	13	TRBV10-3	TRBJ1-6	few	TGTGCCATCAGTGGGGGGGAACCCTCACCCCTCCACTTT	CAISGGEPSPLHF
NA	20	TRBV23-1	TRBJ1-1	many	TGCGCCAGCAGTCAATCTCGCGTTCGGGGGTTTAAAGGTATGAACACTGAAGCTTTCTTT	CASSQSRVRGFKGMNTEAFF
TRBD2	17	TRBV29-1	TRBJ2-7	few	TGCAGCGTTGTAGGGGACAGTGGACTAGCGGGCAAGTACGAGCAGTACTTC	CSVVGDSGLAGKYEQYF
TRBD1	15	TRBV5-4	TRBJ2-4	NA	TGTGCCAGCAGCTCCCCGGGACAGTCCTACGGCATTCAGTACTTC	CASSSPGQSYGIQYF
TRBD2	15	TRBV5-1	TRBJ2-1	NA	TGCGCCAGCAGTACGCTAGCGGGAGGGCACAATGAGCAGTTCTTC	CASSTLAGGHNEQFF
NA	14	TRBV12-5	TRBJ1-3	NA	TGTGCTAGTGCCCTCGAGGGGGCTGGAAACACCATATATTTT	CASALEGAGNTIYF
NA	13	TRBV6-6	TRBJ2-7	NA	TGTGCCAGCAGCTCTACAGGCCCCTACGAGCAGTACTTC	CASSSTGPYEQYF
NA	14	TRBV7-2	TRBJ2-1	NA	TGTGCCAGCAGCTTAGGAGGGGGGGCCAATGAGCAGTTCTTC	CASSLGGGANEQFF
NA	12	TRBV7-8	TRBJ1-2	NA	TGTGCCAGCAGCTTAGCCGGAATTGGCTACACCTTC	CASSLAGIGYTF
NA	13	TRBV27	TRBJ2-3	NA	TGTGCCAGCAGGTCATCGGACAGAAGTACGCAGTATTTT	CASRSSDRSTQYF
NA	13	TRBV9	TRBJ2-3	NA	TGTGCCAGCAGCGTCCCAGGGACAGATACGCAGTATTTT	CASSVPGTDTQYF
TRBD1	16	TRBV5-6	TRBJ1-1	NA	TGTGCCAGCAGCCGGTATCCGGGACAGGTGAACACTGAAGCTTTCTTT	CASSRYPGQVNTEAFF
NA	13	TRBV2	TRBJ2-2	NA	TGTGCCAGCAATACGAGGGAAACCGGGGAGCTGTTTTTT	CASNTRETGELFF
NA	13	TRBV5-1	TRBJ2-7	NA	TGCGCCAGCAGCTATGCACAGGAAGGCGAGCAGTACTTC	CASSYAQEGEQYF
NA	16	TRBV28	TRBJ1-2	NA	TGTGCCAGCAGTTCCATACGAGGGGCGCAGGACTATGGCTACACCTTC	CASSSIRGAQDYGYTF
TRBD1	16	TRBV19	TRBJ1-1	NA	TGTGCCAGTAGTATTCTAACGGGGACAGGGAGCACTGAAGCTTTCTTT	CASSILTGTGSTEAFF
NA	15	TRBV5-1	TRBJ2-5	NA	TGCGCCAGCAGCTTGAACGGAGCACCTAAAGAGACCCAGTACTTC	CASSLNGAPKETQYF
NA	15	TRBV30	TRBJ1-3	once	TGTGCCTGGGACAGAGGGTCGGTTGCTGGAAACACCATATATTTT	CAWDRGSVAGNTIYF
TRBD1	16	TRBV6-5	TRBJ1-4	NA	TGTGCCAGCAGTTACTCTGAGGTCAGGGGGAGCGAAAAACTGTTTTTT	CASSYSEVRGSEKLFF
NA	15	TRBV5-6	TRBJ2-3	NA	TGTGCCAGCAGCTCCTCAGGCGATAGCACAGATACGCAGTATTTT	CASSSSGDSTDTQYF
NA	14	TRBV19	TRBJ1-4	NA	TGTGCCAGTAGGGACCGAGCGACAAATGAAAAACTGTTTTTT	CASRDRATNEKLFF
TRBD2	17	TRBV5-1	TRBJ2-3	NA	TGCGCCAGCAGCACCCGACTAGCGGGGGGTACCACAGATACGCAGTATTTT	CASSTRLAGGTTDTQYF
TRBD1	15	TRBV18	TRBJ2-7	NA	TGTGCCAGCTCACCACAAGGGGCAGGGGGAAGCGAGCAGTACTTC	CASSPQGAGGSEQYF
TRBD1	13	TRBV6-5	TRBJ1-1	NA	TGTGCCAGCAGTTTTCTCACAGGGGCCGCGGCTTTCTTT	CASSFLTGAAAFF